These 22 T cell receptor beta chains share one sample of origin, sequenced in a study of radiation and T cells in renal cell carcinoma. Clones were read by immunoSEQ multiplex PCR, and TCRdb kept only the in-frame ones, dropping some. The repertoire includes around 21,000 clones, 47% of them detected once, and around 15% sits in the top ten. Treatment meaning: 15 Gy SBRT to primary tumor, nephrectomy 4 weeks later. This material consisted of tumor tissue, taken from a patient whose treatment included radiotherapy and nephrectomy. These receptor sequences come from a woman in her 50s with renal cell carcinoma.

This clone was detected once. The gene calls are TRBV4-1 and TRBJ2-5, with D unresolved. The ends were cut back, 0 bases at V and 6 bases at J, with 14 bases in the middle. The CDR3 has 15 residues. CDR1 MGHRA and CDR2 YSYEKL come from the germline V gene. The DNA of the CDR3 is TGCGCCAGCAGCCAAGATTGGAGACAACAAAAGACCCAGTACTTC. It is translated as CASSQDWRQQKTQYF.

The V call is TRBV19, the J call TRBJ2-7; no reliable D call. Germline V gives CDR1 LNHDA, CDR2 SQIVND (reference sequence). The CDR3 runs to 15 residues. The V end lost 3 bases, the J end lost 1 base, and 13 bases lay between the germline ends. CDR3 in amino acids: CASSIFEDGSYEQYF. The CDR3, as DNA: TGTGCCAGTAGTATTTTTGAGGACGGTTCCTACGAGCAGTACTTC. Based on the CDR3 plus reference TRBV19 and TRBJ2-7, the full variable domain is DGGITQSPKYLFRKEGQNVTLSCEQNLNHDAMYWYRQDPGQGLRLIYYSQIVNDFQKGDIAEGYSVSREKKESFPLTVTSAQKNPTAFYLCASSIFEDGSYEQYFGPGTRLTVT.

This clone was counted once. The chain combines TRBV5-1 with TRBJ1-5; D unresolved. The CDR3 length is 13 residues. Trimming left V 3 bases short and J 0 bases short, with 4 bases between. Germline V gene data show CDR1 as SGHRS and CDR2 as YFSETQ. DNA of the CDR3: TGCGCCAGCAGCTGGGGTAGCAATCAGCCCCAGCATTTT. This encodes CASSWGSNQPQHF.

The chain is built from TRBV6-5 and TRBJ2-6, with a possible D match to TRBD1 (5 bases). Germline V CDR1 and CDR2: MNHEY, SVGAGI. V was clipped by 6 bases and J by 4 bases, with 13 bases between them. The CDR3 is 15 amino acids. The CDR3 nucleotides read TGTGCCAGCAGGACTGACAGTTCCGGGGCCAACGTCCTGACTTTC. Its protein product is CASRTDSSGANVLTF.

The CDR3 spells CASSLDGRANQPQHF. CDR3 DNA: TGTGCCAGCAGCTTAGACGGGCGGGCAAATCAGCCCCAGCATTTT. The chain is built from TRBV7-9 and TRBJ1-5; unclear D gene. CDR1 is SEHNR, CDR2 FQNEAQ, per germline (reference sequence). Between the trimmed V and J ends, which lost 1 base and 4 bases, there was a span of 11 bases. The CDR3 is made up of 15 amino acids.

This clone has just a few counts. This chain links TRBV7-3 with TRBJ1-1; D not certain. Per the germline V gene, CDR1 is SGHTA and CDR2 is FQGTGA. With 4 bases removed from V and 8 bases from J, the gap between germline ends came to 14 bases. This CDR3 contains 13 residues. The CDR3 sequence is CASSSSPQNEAFF. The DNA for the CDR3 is TGTGCCAGCAGCTCATCCCCCCAGAACGAAGCTTTCTTT.

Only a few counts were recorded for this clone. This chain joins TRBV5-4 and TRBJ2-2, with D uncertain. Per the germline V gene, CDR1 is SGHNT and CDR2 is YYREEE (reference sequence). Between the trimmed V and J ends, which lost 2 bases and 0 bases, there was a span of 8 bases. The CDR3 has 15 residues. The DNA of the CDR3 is TGTGCCAGCAGCTTCGGTTTCCCGAACACCGGGGAGCTGTTTTTT. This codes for CASSFGFPNTGELFF.

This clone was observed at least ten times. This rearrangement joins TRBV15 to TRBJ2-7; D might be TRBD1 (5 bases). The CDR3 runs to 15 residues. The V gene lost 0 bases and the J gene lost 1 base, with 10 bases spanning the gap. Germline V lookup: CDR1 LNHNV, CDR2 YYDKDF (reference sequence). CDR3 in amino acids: CATSRETQGSYEQYF. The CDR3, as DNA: TGTGCCACCAGCAGAGAGACTCAGGGTTCCTACGAGCAGTACTTC.

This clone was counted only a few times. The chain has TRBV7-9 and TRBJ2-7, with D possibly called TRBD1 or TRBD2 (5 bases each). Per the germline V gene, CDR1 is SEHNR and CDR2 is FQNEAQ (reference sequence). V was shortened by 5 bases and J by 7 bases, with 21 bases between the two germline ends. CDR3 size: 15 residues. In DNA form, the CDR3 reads TGTGCCAGCAGCGACTCCGGGACGGGGAGAGGGGAGCAGTACTTC. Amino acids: CASSDSGTGRGEQYF.

CDR3 amino acids: CASSPGLAGGLLPQYF. CDR3 nucleotides: TGTGCCAGCTCACCGGGACTAGCGGGGGGTCTCCTTCCGCAGTATTTT. The chain couples TRBV18 to TRBJ2-3; 15 bases align to TRBD2. CDR1 is KGHSH, CDR2 LQKENI, per germline. Trimming cost V 3 bases and J 10 bases; bases outside gene matches: 8. CDR3 size: 16 residues.

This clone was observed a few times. The CDR3 nucleotides are TGTGCCAGCTCACCTGGACTAGCGGGGGGTGTAAATGAGCAGTTCTTC. It codes for CASSPGLAGGVNEQFF. The V call is TRBV18, the J call TRBJ2-1, with 14 bases aligning to TRBD2. Germline V gene sequence: CDR1 KGHSH, CDR2 LQKENI. Trimming at V came to 3 bases and at J to 7 bases, leaving 5 bases not matched to a gene. The CDR3 is made up of 16 amino acids.

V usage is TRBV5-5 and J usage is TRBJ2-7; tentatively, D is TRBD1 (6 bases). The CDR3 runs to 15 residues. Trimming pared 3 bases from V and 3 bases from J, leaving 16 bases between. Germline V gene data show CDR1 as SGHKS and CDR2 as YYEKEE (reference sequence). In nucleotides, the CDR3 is TGTGCCAGCAGCTCCGGACAGAATCCAGACTACGAGCAGTACTTC. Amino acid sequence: CASSSGQNPDYEQYF.

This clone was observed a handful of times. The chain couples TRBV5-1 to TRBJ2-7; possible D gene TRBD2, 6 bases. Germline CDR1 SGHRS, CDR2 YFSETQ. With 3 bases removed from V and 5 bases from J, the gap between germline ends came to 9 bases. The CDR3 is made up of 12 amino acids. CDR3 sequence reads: CASSSTSHEQYF. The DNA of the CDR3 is TGCGCCAGCAGCTCGACTAGTCACGAGCAGTACTTC.

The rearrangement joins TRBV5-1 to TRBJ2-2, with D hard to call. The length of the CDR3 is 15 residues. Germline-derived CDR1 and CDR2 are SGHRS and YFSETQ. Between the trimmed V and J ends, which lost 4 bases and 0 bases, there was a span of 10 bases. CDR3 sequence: CASSRVLANTGELFF. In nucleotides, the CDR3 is TGCGCCAGCAGCCGGGTGTTGGCGAACACCGGGGAGCTGTTTTTT. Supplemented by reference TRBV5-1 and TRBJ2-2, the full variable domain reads KAGVTQTPRYLIKTRGQQVTLSCSPISGHRSVSWYQQTPGQGLQFLFEYFSETQRNKGNFPGRFSGRQFSNSRSEMNVSTLELGDSALYLCASSRVLANTGELFFGEGSRLTVL.

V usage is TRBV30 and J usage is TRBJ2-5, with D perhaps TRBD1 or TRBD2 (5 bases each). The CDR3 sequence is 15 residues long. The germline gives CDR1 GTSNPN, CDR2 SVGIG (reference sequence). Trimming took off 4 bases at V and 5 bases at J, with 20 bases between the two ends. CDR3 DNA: TGTGCCTGGAATCCGGGACCCCGAAGTAAGGAGACCCAGTACTTC. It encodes CAWNPGPRSKETQYF.

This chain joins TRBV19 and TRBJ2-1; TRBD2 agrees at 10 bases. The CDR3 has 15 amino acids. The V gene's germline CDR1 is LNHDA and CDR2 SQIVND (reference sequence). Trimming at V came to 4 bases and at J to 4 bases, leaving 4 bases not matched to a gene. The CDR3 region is CASSKTSGQYNEQFF. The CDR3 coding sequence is TGTGCCAGTAGTAAGACTAGCGGGCAGTACAATGAGCAGTTCTTC.

The CDR3 nucleotides are TGCAGCGTTGAATACGCAAGGCCTAATCAGTTCTTC. It codes for CSVEYARPNQFF. The chain is built from TRBV29-1 and TRBJ2-1; D uncertain. V was clipped by 2 bases and J by 13 bases, with 15 bases between them. This CDR3 is built from 12 residues. In germline, CDR1 is SQVTM, CDR2 ANQGSEA.

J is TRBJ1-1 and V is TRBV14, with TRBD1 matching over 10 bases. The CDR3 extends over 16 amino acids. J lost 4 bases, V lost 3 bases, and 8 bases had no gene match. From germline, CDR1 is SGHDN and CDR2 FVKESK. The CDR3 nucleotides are TGTGCCAGCAGCCATTCCGGGACAGGGGTTTTCACTGAAGCTTTCTTT. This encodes CASSHSGTGVFTEAFF.

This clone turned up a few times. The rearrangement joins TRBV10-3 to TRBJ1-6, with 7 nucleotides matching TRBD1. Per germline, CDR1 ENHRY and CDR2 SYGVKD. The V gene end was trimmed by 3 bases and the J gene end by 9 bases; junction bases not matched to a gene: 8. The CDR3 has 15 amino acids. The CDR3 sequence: CAISERGTESSPLHF. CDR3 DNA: TGTGCCATCAGTGAACGGGGGACAGAGAGTTCACCCCTCCACTTT.

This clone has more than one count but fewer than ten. DNA of the CDR3: TGTGCCATCAGGCTCGGAGTGAAGTATGGCTACACCTTC. Amino acids: CAIRLGVKYGYTF. The V and J genes are TRBV10-3 and TRBJ1-2; D is unresolved. With 6 bases removed from V and 5 bases from J, the gap between germline ends came to 13 bases. Germline V CDR1 and CDR2: ENHRY, SYGVKD. This CDR3 has 13 residues.

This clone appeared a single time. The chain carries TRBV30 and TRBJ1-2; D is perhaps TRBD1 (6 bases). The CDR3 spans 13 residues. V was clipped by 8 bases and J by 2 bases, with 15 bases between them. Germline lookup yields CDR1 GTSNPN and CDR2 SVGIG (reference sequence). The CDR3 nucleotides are TGTGCCAGTAGTTTTACAGGGAACTATGGCTACACCTTC. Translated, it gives CASSFTGNYGYTF. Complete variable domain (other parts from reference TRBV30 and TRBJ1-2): SQTIHQWPATLVQPVGSPLSLECTVEGTSNPNLYWYRQAAGRGLQLLFYSVGIGQISSEVPQNLSASRPQDRQFILSSKKLLLSDSGFYLCASSFTGNYGYTFGSGTRLTVV.

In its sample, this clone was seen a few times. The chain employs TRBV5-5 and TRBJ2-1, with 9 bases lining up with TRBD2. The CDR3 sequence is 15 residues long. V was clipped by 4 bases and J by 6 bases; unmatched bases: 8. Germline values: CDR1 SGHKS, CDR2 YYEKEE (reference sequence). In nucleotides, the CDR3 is TGTGCCAGCAGCACGGGACTAGCAAGGTCCAATGAGCAGTTCTTC. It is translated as CASSTGLARSNEQFF. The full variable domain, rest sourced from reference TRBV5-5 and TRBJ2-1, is DAGVTQSPTHLIKTRGQQVTLRCSPISGHKSVSWYQQVLGQGPQFIFQYYEKEERGRGNFPDRFSARQFPNYSSELNVNALLLGDSALYLCASSTGLARSNEQFFGPGTRLTVL.